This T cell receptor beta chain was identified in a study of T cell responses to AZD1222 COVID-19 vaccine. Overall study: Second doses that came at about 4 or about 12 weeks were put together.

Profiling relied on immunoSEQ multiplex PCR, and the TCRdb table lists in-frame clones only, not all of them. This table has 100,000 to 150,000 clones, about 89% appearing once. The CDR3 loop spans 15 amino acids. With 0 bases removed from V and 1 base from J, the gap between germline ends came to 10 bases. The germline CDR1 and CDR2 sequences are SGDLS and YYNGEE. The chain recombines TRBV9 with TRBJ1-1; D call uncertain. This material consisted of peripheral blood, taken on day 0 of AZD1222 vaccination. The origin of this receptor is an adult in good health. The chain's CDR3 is CASSVEPRPNTEAFF. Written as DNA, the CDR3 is TGTGCCAGCAGCGTAGAGCCTCGCCCGAACACTGAAGCTTTCTTT.